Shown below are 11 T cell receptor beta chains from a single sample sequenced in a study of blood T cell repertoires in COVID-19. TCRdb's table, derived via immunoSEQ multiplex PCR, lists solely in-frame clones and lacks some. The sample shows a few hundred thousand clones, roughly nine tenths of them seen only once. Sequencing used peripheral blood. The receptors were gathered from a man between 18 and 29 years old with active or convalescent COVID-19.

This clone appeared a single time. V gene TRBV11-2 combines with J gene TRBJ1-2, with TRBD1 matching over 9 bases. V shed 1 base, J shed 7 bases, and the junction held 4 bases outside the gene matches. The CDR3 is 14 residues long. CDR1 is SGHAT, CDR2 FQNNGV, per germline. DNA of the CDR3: TGTGCCAGCAGCTTAGGGGACAGGGCGAGTGGCTACACCTTC. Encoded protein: CASSLGDRASGYTF. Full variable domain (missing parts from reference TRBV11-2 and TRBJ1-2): EAGVAQSPRYKIIEKRQSVAFWCNPISGHATLYWYQQILGQGPKLLIQFQNNGVVDDSQLPKDRFSAERLKGVDSTLKIQPAKLEDSAVYLCASSLGDRASGYTFGSGTRLTVV.

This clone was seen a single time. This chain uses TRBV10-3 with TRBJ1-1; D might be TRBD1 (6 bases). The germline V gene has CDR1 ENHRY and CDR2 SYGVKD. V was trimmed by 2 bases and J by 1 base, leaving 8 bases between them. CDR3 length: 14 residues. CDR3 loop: CAISELTGNTEAFF. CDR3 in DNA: TGTGCCATCAGTGAGCTGACAGGGAACACTGAAGCTTTCTTT.

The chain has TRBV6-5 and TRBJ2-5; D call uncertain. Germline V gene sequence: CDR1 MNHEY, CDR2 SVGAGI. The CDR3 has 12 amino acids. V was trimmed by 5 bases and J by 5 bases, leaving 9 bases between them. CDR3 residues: CASSSTAETQYF. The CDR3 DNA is TGTGCCAGCAGTAGTACCGCGGAGACCCAGTACTTC.

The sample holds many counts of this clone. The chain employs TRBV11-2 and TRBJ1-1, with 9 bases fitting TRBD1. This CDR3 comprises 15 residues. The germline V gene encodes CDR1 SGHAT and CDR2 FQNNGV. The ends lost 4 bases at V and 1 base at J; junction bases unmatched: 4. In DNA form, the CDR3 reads TGTGCCAGCAGCTCTAGACAGGGGGGGAACACTGAAGCTTTCTTT. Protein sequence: CASSSRQGGNTEAFF.

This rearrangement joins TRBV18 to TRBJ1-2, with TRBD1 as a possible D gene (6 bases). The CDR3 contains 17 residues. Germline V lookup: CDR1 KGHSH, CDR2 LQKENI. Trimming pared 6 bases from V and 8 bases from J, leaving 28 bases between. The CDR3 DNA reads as TGTGCCAGCTCCCCCGCCCATCGGGGGGCGACGGCGGACGGCTACACCTTC. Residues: CASSPAHRGATADGYTF.

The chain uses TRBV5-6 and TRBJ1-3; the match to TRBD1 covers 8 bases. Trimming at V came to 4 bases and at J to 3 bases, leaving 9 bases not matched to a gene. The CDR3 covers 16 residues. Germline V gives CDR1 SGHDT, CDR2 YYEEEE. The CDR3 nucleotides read TGTGCCAGCAGCCTACTCCAGGGGGCGCTTGGAAACACCATATATTTT. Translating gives CASSLLQGALGNTIYF. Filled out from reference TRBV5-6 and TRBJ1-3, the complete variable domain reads DAGVTQSPTHLIKTRGQQVTLRCSPKSGHDTVSWYQQALGQGPQFIFQYYEEEERQRGNFPDRFSGHQFPNYSSELNVNALLLGDSALYLCASSLLQGALGNTIYFGEGSWLTVV.

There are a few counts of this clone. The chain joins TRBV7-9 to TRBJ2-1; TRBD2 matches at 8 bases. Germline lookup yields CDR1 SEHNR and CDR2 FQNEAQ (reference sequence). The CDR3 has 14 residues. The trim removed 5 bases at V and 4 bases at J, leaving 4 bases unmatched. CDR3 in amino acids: CASSPLAEYNEQFF. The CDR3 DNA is TGTGCCAGCAGCCCACTAGCGGAGTACAATGAGCAGTTCTTC.

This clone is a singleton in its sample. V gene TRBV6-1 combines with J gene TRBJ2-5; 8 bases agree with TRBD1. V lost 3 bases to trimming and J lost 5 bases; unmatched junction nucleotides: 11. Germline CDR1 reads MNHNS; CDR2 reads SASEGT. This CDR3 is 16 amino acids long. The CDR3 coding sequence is TGTGCCAGCAGTGAGGACAGGGAGATTGGGCTGGAGACCCAGTACTTC. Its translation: CASSEDREIGLETQYF.

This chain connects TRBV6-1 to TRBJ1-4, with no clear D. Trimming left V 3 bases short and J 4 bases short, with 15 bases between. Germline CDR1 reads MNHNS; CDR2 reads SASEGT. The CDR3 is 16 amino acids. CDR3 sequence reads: CASSDSLGSNNEKLFF. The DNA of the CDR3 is TGTGCCAGCAGTGATTCCCTGGGGAGTAATAATGAAAAACTGTTTTTT.

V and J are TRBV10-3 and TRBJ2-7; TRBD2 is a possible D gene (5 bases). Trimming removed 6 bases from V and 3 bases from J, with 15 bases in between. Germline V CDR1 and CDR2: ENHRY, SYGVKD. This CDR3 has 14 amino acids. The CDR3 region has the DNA TGTGCCATCAGGAAAAACGGGAACAACTACGAGCAGTACTTC. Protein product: CAIRKNGNNYEQYF.

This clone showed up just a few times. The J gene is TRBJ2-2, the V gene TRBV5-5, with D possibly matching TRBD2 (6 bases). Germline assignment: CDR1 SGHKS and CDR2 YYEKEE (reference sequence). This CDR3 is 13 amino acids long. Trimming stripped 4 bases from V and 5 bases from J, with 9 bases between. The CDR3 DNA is TGTGCCAGCAGCCCAGGGAGGACCGGGGAGCTGTTTTTT. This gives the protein CASSPGRTGELFF.